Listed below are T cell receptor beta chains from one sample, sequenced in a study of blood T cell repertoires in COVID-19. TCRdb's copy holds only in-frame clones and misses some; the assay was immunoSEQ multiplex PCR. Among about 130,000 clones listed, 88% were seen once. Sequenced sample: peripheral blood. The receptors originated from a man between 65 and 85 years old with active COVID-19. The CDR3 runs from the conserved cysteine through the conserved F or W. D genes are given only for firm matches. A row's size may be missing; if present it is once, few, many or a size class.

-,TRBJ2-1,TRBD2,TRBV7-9,CASSFGEGLAGVEDNEQFF,TGTGCCAGCAGCTTTGGGGAGGGACTAGCGGGAGTAGAGGACAATGAGCAGTTCTTC
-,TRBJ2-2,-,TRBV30,CAWSVRVVTGELFF,TGTGCCTGGAGTGTACGGGTTGTAACCGGGGAGCTGTTTTTT
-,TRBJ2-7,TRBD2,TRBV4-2,CASRLSTGTSGVYEQYF,TGTGCCAGCAGACTCAGTACCGGGACTAGCGGAGTTTACGAGCAGTACTTC
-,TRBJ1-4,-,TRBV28,CASQTGLWEKLFF,TGTGCCAGTCAGACAGGCTTGTGGGAAAAACTGTTTTTT
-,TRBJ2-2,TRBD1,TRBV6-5,CASSFDRGFGELFF,TGTGCCAGCAGTTTCGACAGGGGATTCGGGGAGCTGTTTTTT
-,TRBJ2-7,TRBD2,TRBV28,CASSLGPLAGVSYEQYF,TGTGCCAGCAGTCTAGGGCCCCTAGCGGGGGTCTCCTACGAGCAGTACTTC
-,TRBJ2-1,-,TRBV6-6,CASSSQVASGYNEQFF,TGTGCCAGCAGTTCACAGGTGGCTTCCGGCTACAATGAGCAGTTCTTC
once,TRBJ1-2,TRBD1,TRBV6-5,CASSPWGQESYGYTF,TGTGCCAGCAGTCCTTGGGGACAGGAGAGCTATGGCTACACCTTC
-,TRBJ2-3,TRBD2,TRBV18,CASSPGLADTQYF,TGTGCCAGCTCACCGGGACTAGCAGATACGCAGTATTTT
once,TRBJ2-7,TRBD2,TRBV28,CASWDGRDGGEQYF,TGTGCCAGCTGGGACGGGAGGGACGGCGGCGAGCAGTACTTC
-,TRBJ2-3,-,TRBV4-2,CASSQVTGSADTQYF,TGTGCCAGCAGCCAAGTAACAGGGAGTGCAGATACGCAGTATTTT
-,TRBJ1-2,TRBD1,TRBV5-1,CASSLEGQHGYTF,TGCGCCAGCAGCTTGGAGGGACAGCATGGCTACACCTTC
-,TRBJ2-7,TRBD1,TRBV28,CASRATGVEQYF,TGTGCCAGCAGGGCGACAGGGGTCGAGCAGTACTTC
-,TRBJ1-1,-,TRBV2,CASSEARGNTEAFF,TGTGCCAGCAGTGAAGCGCGGGGGAACACTGAAGCTTTCTTT
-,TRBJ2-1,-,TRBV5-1,CASSLDRGLNEQFF,TGCGCCAGCAGCTTGGATCGAGGGTTGAATGAGCAGTTCTTC
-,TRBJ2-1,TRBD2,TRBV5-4,CASSLKSGSTYNEQFF,TGTGCCAGCAGCTTAAAGAGCGGGAGTACCTACAATGAGCAGTTCTTC
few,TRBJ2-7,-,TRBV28,CASKTRGFSGKQYF,TGTGCCAGCAAGACCAGGGGTTTTTCCGGAAAGCAGTACTTC
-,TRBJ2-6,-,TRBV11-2,CASSPSSGANVLTF,TGTGCCAGCAGCCCATCCTCTGGGGCCAACGTCCTGACTTTC
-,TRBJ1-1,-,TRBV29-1,CSASASTGRLTEAFF,TGCAGCGCATCAGCCTCGACAGGAAGGCTCACTGAAGCTTTCTTT
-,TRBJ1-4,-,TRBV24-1,CATSDPLGANEKLFF,TGTGCCACCAGTGACCCTCTTGGAGCTAATGAAAAACTGTTTTTT
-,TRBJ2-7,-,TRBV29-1,CSGLDSIYEQYF,TGCAGCGGATTGGACAGCATCTACGAGCAGTACTTC
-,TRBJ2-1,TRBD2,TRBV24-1,CATSDSAPSGRAGNEQFF,TGTGCCACCAGTGATTCGGCCCCTAGCGGGAGGGCGGGGAATGAGCAGTTCTTC
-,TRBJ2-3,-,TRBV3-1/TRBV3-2,CASRPWGDKGDTQYF,TGTGCCAGCAGGCCCTGGGGCGATAAGGGAGATACGCAGTATTTT
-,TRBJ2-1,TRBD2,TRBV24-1,CATSDNSGRGLNEQFF,TGTGCCACCAGTGACAATAGCGGGAGAGGTCTCAATGAGCAGTTCTTC
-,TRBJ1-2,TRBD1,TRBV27,CASSSPGQVNSNYGYTF,TGTGCCAGCAGTTCCCCGGGACAGGTGAACTCTAACTATGGCTACACCTTC
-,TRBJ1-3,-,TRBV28,CASSLGPSGNTIYF,TGTGCCAGCAGCCTGGGCCCGTCTGGAAACACCATATATTTT
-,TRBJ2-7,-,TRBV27,CASSFSQTYEQYF,TGTGCCAGCAGTTTTAGCCAGACCTACGAGCAGTACTTC
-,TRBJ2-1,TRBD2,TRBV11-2,CASSLDLAGGPYNEQFF,TGTGCCAGCAGCTTAGACCTAGCGGGAGGGCCCTACAATGAGCAGTTCTTC
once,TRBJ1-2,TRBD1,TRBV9,CASSADRVNYGYTF,TGTGCCAGCAGCGCTGACAGGGTGAACTATGGCTACACCTTC
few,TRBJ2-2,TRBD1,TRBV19,CASSMTGGTGELFF,TGTGCCAGTAGCATGACAGGGGGCACCGGGGAGCTGTTTTTT
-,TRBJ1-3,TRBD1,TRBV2,CAATGAVAGNTIYF,TGTGCAGCGACAGGGGCGGTCGCTGGAAACACCATATATTTT
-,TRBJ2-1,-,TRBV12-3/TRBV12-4,CASSSLSNEQFF,TGTGCCAGCAGTTCACTTTCCAATGAGCAGTTCTTC
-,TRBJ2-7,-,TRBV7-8,CASSLVQGSEQYF,TGTGCCAGCAGCTTAGTTCAGGGGAGCGAGCAGTACTTC
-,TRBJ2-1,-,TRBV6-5,CASSLLSGSSYNEQFF,TGTGCCAGCAGTTTACTGAGCGGTAGCTCCTACAATGAGCAGTTCTTC
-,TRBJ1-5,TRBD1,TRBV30,CAWSGTGGFNQPQHF,TGTGCCTGGAGTGGTACAGGGGGCTTCAATCAGCCCCAGCATTTT
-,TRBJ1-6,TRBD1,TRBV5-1,CASSHGTGDSPLHF,TGCGCCAGCAGCCACGGGACAGGGGACTCACCCCTCCACTTT
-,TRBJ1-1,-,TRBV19,CASTLPGRVNTEAFF,TGTGCCAGTACCCTACCGGGGAGGGTGAACACTGAAGCTTTCTTT
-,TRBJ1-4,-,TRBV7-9,CASSPWTQEKLFF,TGTGCCAGCAGCCCTTGGACACAGGAAAAACTGTTTTTT
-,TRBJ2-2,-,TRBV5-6,CASSLQDGELFF,TGTGCCAGCAGCTTACAGGATGGGGAGCTGTTTTTT
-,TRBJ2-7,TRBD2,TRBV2,CASRGLAGVRTEQYF,TGTGCCAGCAGAGGACTAGCGGGAGTGCGTACCGAGCAGTACTTC
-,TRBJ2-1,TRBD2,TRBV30,CAWSVQGLAGGPSEQFF,TGTGCCTGGAGTGTACAAGGGCTAGCGGGAGGGCCCAGTGAGCAGTTCTTC
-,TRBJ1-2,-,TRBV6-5,CASSLGFGGSNYGYTF,TGTGCCAGCAGTTTGGGATTTGGGGGCTCTAACTATGGCTACACCTTC
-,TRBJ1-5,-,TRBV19,CASSGGGERGNQPQHF,TGTGCCAGTAGTGGTGGGGGCGAAAGGGGGAATCAGCCCCAGCATTTT
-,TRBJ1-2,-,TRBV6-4,CASSDSPGYGYTF,TGTGCCAGCAGTGACTCACCAGGGTATGGCTACACCTTC
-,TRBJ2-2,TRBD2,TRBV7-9,CASSPGLAGNTGELFF,TGTGCCAGCAGCCCCGGACTAGCGGGGAACACCGGGGAGCTGTTTTTT
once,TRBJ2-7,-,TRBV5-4,CASSITESYEQYF,TGTGCCAGCAGCATAACAGAGTCCTACGAGCAGTACTTC
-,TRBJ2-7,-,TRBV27,CASSLSSTVPPRYEQYF,TGTGCCAGCAGTTTATCGTCGACAGTCCCCCCCCGCTACGAGCAGTACTTC